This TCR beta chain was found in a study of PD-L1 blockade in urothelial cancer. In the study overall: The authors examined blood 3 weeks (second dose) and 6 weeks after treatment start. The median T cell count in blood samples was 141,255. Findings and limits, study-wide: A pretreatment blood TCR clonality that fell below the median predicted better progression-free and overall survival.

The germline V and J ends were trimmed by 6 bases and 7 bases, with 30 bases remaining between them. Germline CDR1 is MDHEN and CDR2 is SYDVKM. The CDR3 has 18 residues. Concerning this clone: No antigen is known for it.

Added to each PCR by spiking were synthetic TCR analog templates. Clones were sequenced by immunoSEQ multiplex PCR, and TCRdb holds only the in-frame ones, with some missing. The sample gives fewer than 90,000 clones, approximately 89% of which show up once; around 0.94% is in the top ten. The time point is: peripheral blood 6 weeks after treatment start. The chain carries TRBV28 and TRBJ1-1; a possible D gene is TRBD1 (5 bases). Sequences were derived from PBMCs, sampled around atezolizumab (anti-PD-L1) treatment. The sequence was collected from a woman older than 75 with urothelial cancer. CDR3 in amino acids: CASSRRPRTRGSRDEAFF. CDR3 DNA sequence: TGTGCCAGCAGCCGGCGGCCTCGGACAAGAGGATCGCGGGATGAAGCTTTCTTT.